This T cell receptor beta chain came from a study of vaccination and CD4 T cells after COVID-19. At the level of the study: Overlapping spike peptides from SARS-CoV-2, HCoV-NL63, HCoV-OC43 and HCoV-229E served to stimulate the cells. Findings and limits, study-wide: Recorded median SARS-CoV-2-reactive clonotype numbers increased from about 20 to 38 without reaching significance.

As to treatment: roughly 10-day PBMC culture with coronavirus spike peptide pools or control peptides (ViraFEST assay). Following expansion of antigen-specific T cells with peptide pools, ViraFEST then sequenced TCRs. As regards this clonotype: Its antigen is as yet unknown.

The Oncomine TCR Beta short-read assay generated sequence data from the DNA of cultured CD4+ T cells. Using the QIAamp micro DNA kit, genomic DNA was extracted from the CD4+ T cells that had been cultured. TCRdb reprocessed the PCR reads with MiXCR, giving one entry per CDR3 protein. The table shows about 15,000 distinct CDR3 sequences, with around 70% occurring only once. The germline V gene has CDR1 MNHNS and CDR2 SASEGT. V lost 5 bases and J lost 5; bases outside the gene matches: 6. The CDR3 has 15 residues. Sequenced material: CD4+ T cells from blood, cultured in vitro. The chain employs TRBV6-1 and TRBJ1-6; 7 bases align to TRBD1. The TCR sequence derives from a human donor who had recovered from COVID-19. The CDR3 region is CASSIHRGDNSPLHF. CDR3 coding DNA: TGTGCCAGCAGTATCCACAGGGGTGATAATTCACCCCTCCACTTT.